Listed below are T cell receptor beta chains from one sample, sequenced in a study of Ad26.COV2.S vaccination and SARS-CoV-2 variants. Using immunoSEQ multiplex PCR, the repertoire was profiled, and TCRdb retains in-frame clones only, with some absent. The sample has about 350,000 clones, 90% to 95% seen once. The sample in question was peripheral blood, obtained after recovery from COVID-19. Every receptor here comes from a human donor who had recovered from COVID-19. CDR3s include the opening cysteine and the closing phenylalanine or tryptophan. A D gene is named only where the DNA matches it firmly. Clone size, where shown, is once, few, many, or a class for clones that have expanded.

size: -; J: TRBJ1-1; V: TRBV19; D: TRBD1; DNA: TGTGCCAGTAGGAGACAGGGGAACACTGAAGCTTTCTTT; CDR3: CASRRQGNTEAFF
size: once; J: TRBJ2-2; V: TRBV14; D: -; DNA: TGTGCCAGCAGTAGGAGGGGTGTATCGCCCGGGGAGCTGTTTTTT; CDR3: CASSRRGVSPGELFF
size: -; J: TRBJ2-6; V: TRBV4-3; D: -; DNA: TGCGCCAGCAGCCAAGACCTAATCGGAGGAACGGGGAACGTCCTGACTTTC; CDR3: CASSQDLIGGTGNVLTF
size: -; J: TRBJ1-3; V: TRBV19; D: TRBD1; DNA: TGTGCCAGTAGTATCACAGCGGGACAGATTGGAAACACCATATATTTT; CDR3: CASSITAGQIGNTIYF
size: few; J: TRBJ1-5; V: TRBV7-9; D: TRBD1; DNA: TGTGCCAGCAGCCCAGACAGGGTAGGTGGTAGCAATCAGCCCCAGCATTTT; CDR3: CASSPDRVGGSNQPQHF
size: -; J: TRBJ1-1; V: TRBV29-1; D: TRBD1; DNA: TGCAGCGTTGATCCTCGGACAGGGAGGGGGGCTGAAGCTTTCTTT; CDR3: CSVDPRTGRGAEAFF
size: -; J: TRBJ2-2; V: TRBV6-6; D: TRBD2; DNA: TGTGCCAGCACACGGGGGACTAGCGGGAACGGGGAGCTGTTTTTT; CDR3: CASTRGTSGNGELFF
size: -; J: TRBJ1-3; V: TRBV5-4; D: -; DNA: TGTGCCAGCAGCTTCGAGTGGGGAAACACCATATATTTT; CDR3: CASSFEWGNTIYF
size: once; J: TRBJ2-2; V: TRBV11-3; D: -; DNA: TGTGCCAGCAGCCCAGACCTTGGGAACACCGGGGAGCTGTTTTTT; CDR3: CASSPDLGNTGELFF
size: -; J: TRBJ1-2; V: TRBV18; D: TRBD1; DNA: TGTGCCAGCTCACCACAGGGACAGGGCTATGGCTACACCTTC; CDR3: CASSPQGQGYGYTF
size: -; J: TRBJ2-3; V: TRBV7-2; D: -; DNA: TGTGCCAGCAGCTTATTGGTGGGTGGCACAGATACGCAGTATTTT; CDR3: CASSLLVGGTDTQYF
size: -; J: TRBJ1-1; V: TRBV7-9; D: -; DNA: TGTGCCAGCAGCTTAGCAAGTGGCGCGTACGCTTTCTTT; CDR3: CASSLASGAYAFF
size: -; J: TRBJ2-7; V: TRBV10-2; D: TRBD1; DNA: TGCGCCAGCAGTGGACAGGGGAAATTGGACGAGCAGTACTTC; CDR3: CASSGQGKLDEQYF
size: -; J: TRBJ2-7; V: TRBV5-1; D: -; DNA: TGCGCCAGCAGCTTGTCAGGGGTTGGCTACGAGCAGTACTTC; CDR3: CASSLSGVGYEQYF
size: -; J: TRBJ2-7; V: TRBV6-5; D: -; DNA: TGTGCCAGCAGTCCGACAGACTCCTACGAGCAGTACTTC; CDR3: CASSPTDSYEQYF
size: once; J: TRBJ1-1; V: TRBV28; D: TRBD1; DNA: TGTGCCAGCAGTTTTTCTAGTAGGGGGCCTTTCGCTGAAGCTTTCTTT; CDR3: CASSFSSRGPFAEAFF
size: -; J: TRBJ1-1; V: TRBV5-6; D: -; DNA: TGTGCCAGCAGCTTGGCCGCACGGAACACTGAAGCTTTCTTT; CDR3: CASSLAARNTEAFF
size: -; J: TRBJ2-1; V: TRBV9; D: -; DNA: TGTGCCAGCAGCGTAGCGGGACGGCATAACTCCTACAATGAGCAGTTCTTC; CDR3: CASSVAGRHNSYNEQFF
size: -; J: TRBJ1-3; V: TRBV19; D: -; DNA: TGTGCCAGTAGTATAGGTCTGATCTCTGGAAACACCATATATTTT; CDR3: CASSIGLISGNTIYF
size: -; J: TRBJ2-2; V: TRBV10-3; D: -; DNA: TGTGCCATCAGTGACACGGGACGGGCGGCGGGGGAGCTGTTTTTT; CDR3: CAISDTGRAAGELFF
size: -; J: TRBJ2-7; V: TRBV5-4; D: -; DNA: TGTGCCAGCAGCTTGGCCGCTCTGGAGGAGCAGTACTTC; CDR3: CASSLAALEEQYF
size: -; J: TRBJ1-2; V: TRBV5-4; D: TRBD1; DNA: TGTGCCAGCAGCGCGGACAGGGGGCGGGGCTACACCTTC; CDR3: CASSADRGRGYTF
size: -; J: TRBJ1-4; V: TRBV7-9; D: -; DNA: TGTGCCAGCAGCTTAGGGGGAACTAATGAAAAACTGTTTTTT; CDR3: CASSLGGTNEKLFF
size: -; J: TRBJ1-3; V: TRBV4-3; D: -; DNA: TGCGCCAGCAGCCAAGTGGGGACGGCTGGAAACACCATATATTTT; CDR3: CASSQVGTAGNTIYF
size: once; J: TRBJ1-1; V: TRBV15; D: -; DNA: TGTGCCACCAGCAGGTCCGGGGACTGGGGCACTGAAGCTTTCTTT; CDR3: CATSRSGDWGTEAFF
size: -; J: TRBJ2-3; V: TRBV13; D: TRBD2; DNA: TGTGCCAGCAGCTCGACGGTCGGGACTAGCGGGGGGCCCACAGATACGCAGTATTTT; CDR3: CASSSTVGTSGGPTDTQYF
size: -; J: TRBJ2-3; V: TRBV5-4; D: TRBD2; DNA: TGTGCCAGCAGCTTGTCGCGACTAGCGGGGAGTGGGGGCACAGATACGCAGTATTTT; CDR3: CASSLSRLAGSGGTDTQYF
size: -; J: TRBJ2-5; V: TRBV2; D: -; DNA: TGTGCCAGCAGTCGGTGGGGGGGGCGAGAAGAGACCCAGTACTTC; CDR3: CASSRWGGREETQYF
size: -; J: TRBJ1-6; V: TRBV11-2; D: -; DNA: TGTGCCAGCAGCAAAGGGAGGGGGTCGAGTAATTCACCCCTCCACTTT; CDR3: CASSKGRGSSNSPLHF
size: -; J: TRBJ2-2; V: TRBV27; D: -; DNA: TGTGCCAGCAGTTTCGGACTACAAGGGGAGCTGTTTTTT; CDR3: CASSFGLQGELFF
size: -; J: TRBJ1-2; V: TRBV7-9; D: TRBD1; DNA: TGTGCCAGCAGCTTAGAAGGGACAGGGGGAAAAGATGGCTACACCTTC; CDR3: CASSLEGTGGKDGYTF
size: -; J: TRBJ1-1; V: TRBV12-3/TRBV12-4; D: -; DNA: TGTGCCAGCAGTTTTTGGGAGTACGCTGAAGCTTTCTTT; CDR3: CASSFWEYAEAFF
size: once; J: TRBJ1-2; V: TRBV15; D: -; DNA: TGTGCCACCAGCAGAGTGGTGTCAGGAAACCTCTATGGCTACACCTTC; CDR3: CATSRVVSGNLYGYTF
size: -; J: TRBJ2-3; V: TRBV4-3; D: TRBD2; DNA: TGCGCCAGCAGCCAAGATCCTAGCGGGGGGGCTTTGGATACGCAGTATTTT; CDR3: CASSQDPSGGALDTQYF
size: -; J: TRBJ1-1; V: TRBV18; D: TRBD1; DNA: TGTGCCAGCTCACCCGGGGGACAGGGTAGAGAAGCTTTCTTT; CDR3: CASSPGGQGREAFF
size: -; J: TRBJ2-5; V: TRBV4-1; D: TRBD1; DNA: TGCGCCAGCAGGCCCGACAGGGGGGGACAAGAGACCCAGTACTTC; CDR3: CASRPDRGGQETQYF
size: -; J: TRBJ2-6; V: TRBV27; D: -; DNA: TGTGCCAGCAGTTTAACGAGCGGATCTGGGGCCAACGTCCTGACTTTC; CDR3: CASSLTSGSGANVLTF
size: once; J: TRBJ1-4; V: TRBV7-2; D: -; DNA: TGTGCCAGCAGGTCCCGTCTGGACAGAGTTAATGAAAAACTGTTTTTT; CDR3: CASRSRLDRVNEKLFF
size: -; J: TRBJ1-1; V: TRBV18; D: -; DNA: TGTGCCAGCTCACCAATCGGACTCACCAACACTGAAGCTTTCTTT; CDR3: CASSPIGLTNTEAFF
size: -; J: TRBJ2-1; V: TRBV27; D: -; DNA: TGTGCCAGCAGTTTACCCACAGGGAATGAGCAGTTCTTC; CDR3: CASSLPTGNEQFF
size: -; J: TRBJ1-4; V: TRBV11-2; D: -; DNA: TGTGCCAGCAGCCGTAACAGCGCAACTAATGAAAAACTGTTTTTT; CDR3: CASSRNSATNEKLFF